This T cell receptor (beta chain) is from a study of T-cell memory formation after mild COVID-19. Study results and limitations: The study detected some responding clones in pre-infection memory, suggesting cross-reactive memory joined.

TCRdb re-called the 5' RACE reads through MiXCR, storing one row per CDR3 protein. Among about 290,000 distinct CDR3 sequences listed, approximately 15% were seen once. This clonotype was seen only a few times. Its antigen remains unidentified. Trimming took 0 bases from V and 6 from J; bases not matched to a gene: 4. The CDR3 extends over 14 amino acids. CDR1 is SGHRS, CDR2 YFSETQ, per germline. The clonotype originates from a young man who had mild COVID-19 (a few samples of this study predate the infection). Cell type and time point are not known. The V gene is TRBV5-1, the J gene TRBJ1-2; TRBD1 matches 8 bases. Sample: PBMCs or a T cell subset sorted from them (not recorded which). CDR3 in amino acids: CASSLGTGSDGYTF. In DNA form, the CDR3 reads TGCGCCAGCAGCTTGGGGACAGGGTCGGATGGCTACACCTTC.